Here is one T cell receptor beta chain with its context. Its antigen is not identified. V gave up 2 bases and J gave up 3 bases, with 14 bases separating them. Germline lookup yields CDR1 SGHKS and CDR2 YYEKEE (reference sequence). This CDR3 comprises 15 residues. The PCR contained 60 Vbeta and 13 Jbeta primers. Profiled with immunoSEQ multiplex PCR; TCRdb holds only in-frame clones, not every one. The sample shows roughly 100,000 clones, around 75% of them seen only once. This sample is drawn from a study of cytomegalovirus exposure and HLA in healthy donors. At the level of the study: Assignment to the Caucasian-associated ancestry cluster applied to around four fifths of the approximately 370 genotyped donors.

Study-wide results and limits: Productive rates of about 87% or about 30% were seen for most TCR beta V segments in an earlier analysis.

The rearrangement joins TRBV5-5 to TRBJ1-2, with D unresolved. Sequencing was carried out using PBMCs. The receptor comes from a man aged 40-50 years in good health and CMV-seronegative. CDR3 nucleotides: TGTGCCAGCAGCTTCACTAGACTAGTGGACTATGGCTACACCTTC. This translates into CASSFTRLVDYGYTF.